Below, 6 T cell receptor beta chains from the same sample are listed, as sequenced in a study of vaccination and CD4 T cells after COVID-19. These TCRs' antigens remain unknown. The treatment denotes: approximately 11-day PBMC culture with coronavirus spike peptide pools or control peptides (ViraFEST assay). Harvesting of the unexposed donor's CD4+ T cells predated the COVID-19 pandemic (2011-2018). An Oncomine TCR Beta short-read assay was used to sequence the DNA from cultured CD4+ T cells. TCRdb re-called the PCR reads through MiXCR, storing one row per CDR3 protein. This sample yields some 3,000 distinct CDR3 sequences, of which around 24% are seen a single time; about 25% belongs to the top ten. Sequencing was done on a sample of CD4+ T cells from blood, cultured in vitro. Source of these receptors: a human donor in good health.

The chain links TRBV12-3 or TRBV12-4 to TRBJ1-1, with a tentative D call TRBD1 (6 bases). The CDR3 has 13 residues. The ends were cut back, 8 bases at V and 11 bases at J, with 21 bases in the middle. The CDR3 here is CASSSARGAGAFF. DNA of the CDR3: TGTGCCAGCTCCTCCGCGCGGGGGGCCGGGGCTTTCTTT.

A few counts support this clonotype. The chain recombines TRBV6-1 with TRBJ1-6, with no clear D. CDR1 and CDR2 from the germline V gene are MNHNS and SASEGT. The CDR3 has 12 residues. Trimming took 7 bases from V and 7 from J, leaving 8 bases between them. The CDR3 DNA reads TGTGCCAGCAAGTCCCTCAATTCACCCCTCCACTTT. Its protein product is CASKSLNSPLHF.

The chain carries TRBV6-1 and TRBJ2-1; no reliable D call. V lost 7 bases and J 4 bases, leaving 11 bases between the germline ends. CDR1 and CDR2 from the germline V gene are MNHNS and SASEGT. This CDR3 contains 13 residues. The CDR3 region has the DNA TGTGCCAGCACCCGATCTCCGTACAATGAGCAGTTCTTC. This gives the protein CASTRSPYNEQFF.

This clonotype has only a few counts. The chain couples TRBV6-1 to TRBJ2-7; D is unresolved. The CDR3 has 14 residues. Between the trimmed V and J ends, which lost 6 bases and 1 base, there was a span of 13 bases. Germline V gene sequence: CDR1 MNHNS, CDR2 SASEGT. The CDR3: CASSASWQSYEQYF. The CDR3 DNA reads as TGTGCCAGCAGCGCGTCGTGGCAGTCCTACGAGCAGTACTTC.

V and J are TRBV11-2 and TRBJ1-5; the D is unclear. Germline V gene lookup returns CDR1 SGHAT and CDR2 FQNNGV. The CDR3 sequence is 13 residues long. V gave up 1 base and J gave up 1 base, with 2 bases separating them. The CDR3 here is CASSLASNQPQHF. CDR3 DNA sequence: TGTGCCAGCAGCTTAGCGAGCAATCAGCCCCAGCATTTT.

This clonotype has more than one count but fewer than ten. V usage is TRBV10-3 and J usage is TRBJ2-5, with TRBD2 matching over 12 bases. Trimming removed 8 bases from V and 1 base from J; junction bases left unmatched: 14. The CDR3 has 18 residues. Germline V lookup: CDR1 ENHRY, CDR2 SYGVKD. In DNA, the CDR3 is TGTGCCATCGCACGAGCGGCTAGCGGGAGGGAATCCCAAGAGACCCAGTACTTC. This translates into CAIARAASGRESQETQYF.